These 22 T cell receptor beta chains originate from one sample sequenced in a study of cytomegalovirus exposure and HLA in healthy donors. The table came from immunoSEQ multiplex PCR; TCRdb's copy has only in-frame clones and leaves some out. The data show about 110,000 clones, roughly 88% seen once. Material for sequencing was PBMCs. The receptors were sampled from a woman aged 18-30 years in good health and CMV-seronegative.

This clone was counted a single time. The V gene is TRBV5-6, the J gene TRBJ1-2; 7 positions match TRBD1. The junction had 6 bases not matched to a gene; V was cut back by 4 bases and J by 3 bases. The CDR3 runs 14 residues. Germline-derived CDR1 and CDR2 are SGHDT and YYEEEE. CDR3 sequence (DNA): TGTGCCAGCAGCAACCGGGACAGCCACTATGGCTACACCTTC. The encoded protein is CASSNRDSHYGYTF.

The V gene is TRBV6-5, the J gene TRBJ1-2; D is perhaps TRBD1 (5 bases). CDR1 is MNHEY, CDR2 SVGAGI, per germline. The CDR3 runs to 11 residues. The V and J ends lost 6 bases and 8 bases respectively, with 10 bases between them. The CDR3 DNA sequence: TGTGCCAGCAGCGGGCAGGGAGGCTACACCTTC. It specifies CASSGQGGYTF.

CDR3 amino acids: CASSLHEYRRNTEAFF. The CDR3 DNA reads as TGTGCCAGCAGCTTACATGAGTACCGGAGGAACACTGAAGCTTTCTTT. V usage is TRBV7-2 and J usage is TRBJ1-1, with D unclear. Trimming took 2 bases from V and 1 from J, leaving 14 bases between them. Germline CDR1 reads SGHTA; CDR2 reads FQGNSA. The CDR3 totals 16 residues.

This clone appeared a single time. The chain carries TRBV4-1 and TRBJ2-3, with TRBD2 identical over 13 bases. The CDR3 spans 15 residues. V lost 4 bases, J lost 6 bases, and 4 bases stayed unmatched. Germline V gene sequence: CDR1 MGHRA, CDR2 YSYEKL. The CDR3: CASSRLAGGLDTQYF. The CDR3 nucleotides read TGCGCCAGCAGCCGACTAGCGGGGGGTTTGGATACGCAGTATTTT.

A few counts support this clone. The same CDR3 also results from other DNA sequences found in this sample. The V call is TRBV6-1, the J call TRBJ1-2; no clear D. This CDR3 has 12 amino acids. CDR1 is MNHNS and CDR2 is SASEGT in the germline V gene. Trimming took 1 base from V and 3 from J, leaving 3 bases between them. In nucleotides, the CDR3 is TGTGCCAGCAGTGAAGGAGACTATGGCTACACCTTC. Its translation: CASSEGDYGYTF.

The rearrangement links TRBV15 to TRBJ1-6; no clear D gene. The CDR3 is made up of 12 amino acids. Germline V gives CDR1 LNHNV, CDR2 YYDKDF (reference sequence). Trimming cost V 3 bases and J 13 bases, with 10 bases left between them. The CDR3 DNA is TGTGCCACCAGCAGGTTCACTTCGCCCCTCCACTTT. Its translation is CATSRFTSPLHF.

The count of this clone is one. This rearrangement joins TRBV7-6 to TRBJ2-3; D may be TRBD2 (6 bases). V shed 5 bases and J shed 4 bases, with 13 bases lying between them. The germline gives CDR1 SGHVS, CDR2 FNYEAQ. The CDR3 extends over 14 amino acids. CDR3 bases: TGTGCCAGCAGCCGCCTCGGAGGGCCAGATACGCAGTATTTT. Its translation: CASSRLGGPDTQYF.

This chain joins TRBV6-5 and TRBJ1-2; D is unclear. The germline CDR1 and CDR2 sequences are MNHEY and SVGAGI. The CDR3 contains 13 residues. Deletions cut 0 bases from V and 4 bases from J, with 6 bases between. The CDR3 nucleotides read TGTGCCAGCAGTTACTCGGCCTCCTATGGCTACACCTTC. Translation: CASSYSASYGYTF.

This sequence joins TRBV4-1 and TRBJ1-2; 7 bases are a match to TRBD1. V trimming: 0 bases; J trimming: 2 bases; junction bases outside the gene matches: 12. The CDR3 spans 18 residues. Germline assignment: CDR1 MGHRA and CDR2 YSYEKL. The CDR3 DNA is TGCGCCAGCAGCCAAGATTGGGGCAGGGGGGCGCGGAACTATGGCTACACCTTC. Translated: CASSQDWGRGARNYGYTF.

The chain employs TRBV10-3 and TRBJ2-1; 9 bases fit TRBD1. Germline trimming cut 10 bases from V and 8 bases from J; bases unmatched to any gene: 6. CDR3 length equals 12 residues. Germline V gene data show CDR1 as ENHRY and CDR2 as SYGVKD. Here the CDR3 DNA reads TGTGCCAGTCGGGGACAGGGTGATGAGCAGTTCTTC. Protein product: CASRGQGDEQFF.

Worth noting for this clone: This CDR3 is also generated by other DNA sequences in the sample. DNA of the CDR3: TGCGCCAGCAGCTTTACCAGCGGGGGGGCAGATACGCAGTATTTT. Amino acid sequence: CASSFTSGGADTQYF. This chain connects TRBV5-1 to TRBJ2-3; 10 positions match TRBD2. Trimming cost V 2 bases and J 4 bases; bases outside gene matches: 4. In germline, CDR1 is SGHRS, CDR2 YFSETQ. The CDR3 runs to 15 residues.

The chain joins TRBV2 to TRBJ2-7; unclear D gene. CDR1 and CDR2 from the germline V gene are SNHLY and FYNNEI. V gave up 4 bases and J gave up 2 bases, with 9 bases separating them. The CDR3 consists of 13 residues. This chain's CDR3 is CASSVGQTYEQYF. CDR3 bases: TGTGCCAGCAGTGTTGGGCAGACCTACGAGCAGTACTTC.

The rearrangement links TRBV5-1 to TRBJ2-5, with 9 bases that match TRBD1. CDR1 and CDR2 (germline): SGHRS, YFSETQ. The CDR3 covers 16 residues. V was pared by 0 bases and J by 5 bases, with 8 bases of the junction left unmatched. The CDR3 loop is CASSLVTGGGHETQYF. In nucleotides, the CDR3 is TGCGCCAGCAGCTTGGTGACAGGGGGGGGCCACGAGACCCAGTACTTC. Complete variable domain (other parts from reference TRBV5-1 and TRBJ2-5): KAGVTQTPRYLIKTRGQQVTLSCSPISGHRSVSWYQQTPGQGLQFLFEYFSETQRNKGNFPGRFSGRQFSNSRSEMNVSTLELGDSALYLCASSLVTGGGHETQYFGPGTRLLVL.

The chain recombines TRBV15 with TRBJ2-7, with 9 positions matching TRBD1. This CDR3 has 13 amino acids. V lost 1 base and J lost 9; bases outside the gene matches: 4. CDR1 LNHNV and CDR2 YYDKDF come from the germline V gene (reference sequence). CDR3: CATSRGQGEGQYF. For the CDR3, the DNA is TGTGCCACCAGCAGAGGACAGGGGGAGGGGCAGTACTTC.

V and J are TRBV18 and TRBJ1-1; a weak D match, TRBD1 (6 bases). The germline V gene has CDR1 KGHSH and CDR2 LQKENI. V was cut by 3 bases and J by 3 bases, with 8 bases left in between. The CDR3 has 13 amino acids. The CDR3 sequence: CASSPPGDTEAFF. CDR3 in DNA: TGTGCCAGCTCACCCCCAGGGGACACTGAAGCTTTCTTT.

The genes are TRBV30 and TRBJ2-6; D is perhaps TRBD2 (5 bases). From germline, CDR1 is GTSNPN and CDR2 SVGIG (reference sequence). This CDR3 is 13 amino acids long. Trimming took 8 bases from V and 1 from J, leaving 9 bases between them. CDR3: CALRGSGANVLTF. The CDR3 coding sequence is TGTGCCCTACGAGGGTCTGGGGCCAACGTCCTGACTTTC.

V and J are TRBV7-2 and TRBJ2-1; TRBD2 matches at 12 bases. The germline V gene has CDR1 SGHTA and CDR2 FQGNSA. Trimming cost V 0 bases and J 9 bases; bases outside gene matches: 6. The CDR3 contains 16 residues. The CDR3 DNA sequence: TGTGCCAGCAGCTTAGCGGCTAGCGGGGGGGCAGGTGAGCAGTTCTTC. Translated: CASSLAASGGAGEQFF.

This sequence joins TRBV9 and TRBJ2-1; D may be TRBD2 (6 bases). V was clipped by 4 bases and J by 5 bases, with 10 bases between them. The germline V gene encodes CDR1 SGDLS and CDR2 YYNGEE. The CDR3 sequence is 13 residues long. CDR3 amino acids: CASSLGLNNEQFF. For the CDR3, the DNA is TGTGCCAGCAGCCTAGGACTAAACAATGAGCAGTTCTTC.

The chain recombines TRBV2 with TRBJ2-1; 9 bases are a match to TRBD1. Germline trimming cut 5 bases from V and 7 bases from J; bases unmatched to any gene: 9. Germline CDR1 and CDR2: SNHLY and FYNNEI. The CDR3 runs to 15 residues. The CDR3 protein is CASSTGTGPENEQFF. The CDR3 bases are TGTGCCAGCAGTACCGGGACAGGGCCGGAAAATGAGCAGTTCTTC.

The table lists this clone with a count of one. V and J are TRBV5-1 and TRBJ2-5; maybe TRBD2 (7 bases). There are 16 residues in the CDR3. The V end lost 3 bases, the J end lost 6 bases, and 21 bases lay between the germline ends. CDR1 and CDR2 (germline): SGHRS, YFSETQ. CDR3 region: CASSSKDMGGAQTQYF. The CDR3 DNA is TGCGCCAGCAGCTCCAAGGATATGGGGGGGGCTCAGACCCAGTACTTC. The complete variable domain, with remaining parts taken from reference TRBV5-1 and TRBJ2-5, reads KAGVTQTPRYLIKTRGQQVTLSCSPISGHRSVSWYQQTPGQGLQFLFEYFSETQRNKGNFPGRFSGRQFSNSRSEMNVSTLELGDSALYLCASSSKDMGGAQTQYFGPGTRLLVL.

Here the CDR3 DNA reads TGTGCCAGCAGCGTCTCTCCAAACGGTCTCAACTATGGCTACACCTTC. Translated, it gives CASSVSPNGLNYGYTF. The chain uses TRBV9 and TRBJ1-2; D is uncertain. Trimming took 2 bases from V and 2 from J, leaving 16 bases between them. CDR3 length: 16 residues. Germline assignment: CDR1 SGDLS and CDR2 YYNGEE.

V usage is TRBV5-1 and J usage is TRBJ1-2, with D hard to call. Trimming took 4 bases from V and 3 from J, leaving 16 bases between them. This CDR3 is 15 amino acids long. Germline V lookup: CDR1 SGHRS, CDR2 YFSETQ. The CDR3 nucleotides read TGCGCCAGCAGCCCCTCGGGTTCTAAGGACTATGGCTACACCTTC. Translated: CASSPSGSKDYGYTF.